The subject of this entry is one T cell receptor beta chain. Source study methods: Estimation of nucleated cell counts was performed using reference gene primer amplification. Some clones are missing from TCRdb's copy, which holds only in-frame ones; the method was immunoSEQ multiplex PCR. V, J and clone size reflect that table, while D and trimming were determined from the DNA. The sample lists around 130,000 clones, approximately 87% occurring once. The sample comes from a study of blood T cell repertoires in COVID-19. Across the whole study: Sources were T cells, B-cell-depleted T cells, or PBMCs; the material itself was cDNA or gDNA.

Trimming stripped 1 base from V and 5 bases from J, with 6 bases between. CDR1 and CDR2 from the germline V gene are LNHDA and SQIVND (reference sequence). The CDR3 totals 13 residues. The source is a man between 60 and 75 years old with acute or convalescent COVID-19. The chain combines TRBV19 with TRBJ2-1; TRBD1 might be the D (5 bases). Sample: peripheral blood. CDR3 nucleotide sequence: TGTGCCAGTAGTATAGCACAGGACAATGAGCAGTTCTTC. This sequence encodes CASSIAQDNEQFF.